This T cell receptor (beta chain) comes out of a study of beta chain features in type 1 diabetes. Study at large: Healthy donors and patients showed comparable age, gender and cell yields.

Concerning this clone itself: The antigen remains undetermined.

Researchers reported sorting CD4+ naive, central memory, regulatory and stem cell-like memory cells via CD45RO/CCR7/CD25/CD127/CD95/CD27. V lost 5 bases to trimming and J lost 7 bases, with 9 bases between them. The germline V gene has CDR1 SGHTA and CDR2 FQGTGA. There are 12 residues in the CDR3. Study results and caveats: Across all four CD4+ subsets, people with type 1 diabetes showed modestly shorter TCRB CDR3s. In cDNA sequencing, cells with high TCR expression could be over-represented. Researchers could not determine here whether HLA type influences TCRB rearrangement.

Of the isolated RNA, all was reverse transcribed, and so the sequenced material was expressed TCRB transcripts. Sequenced by immunoSEQ multiplex PCR; TCRdb stores in-frame clones only, minus some. The repertoire holds hundreds of thousands of clones, 13% seen once, with about 0.02% in the top ten. The clonotype comes from a man between 18 and 35 years old with type 1 diabetes. This chain connects TRBV7-3 to TRBJ2-1; D possibly corresponds to TRBD1 (5 bases). The sample consisted of naive CD4+ T cells from blood. The DNA of the CDR3 is TGTGCCAGCAGCCCCTCAGGGAATGAGCAGTTCTTC. Amino acids: CASSPSGNEQFF.